The sequence of this T cell receptor beta chain was determined in a study of blood T cell repertoires in COVID-19. Measured with immunoSEQ multiplex PCR; TCRdb has only the in-frame clones, and not every one. The repertoire includes roughly 80,000 clones, 65% to 85% of them detected once, and approximately 3.3% sits in the top ten. Trimming took 7 bases from V and 3 from J; bases not matched to a gene: 4. In germline, CDR1 is SNHLY, CDR2 FYNNEI. The CDR3 runs to 14 residues. The origin of this receptor is a man aged 45-65 years with acute or convalescent COVID-19. Sequencing input: peripheral blood. The chain joins TRBV2 to TRBJ2-3, with 10 bases matching TRBD2. CDR3 region: CASNLAGETDTQYF. The CDR3 DNA is TGTGCCAGCAACCTAGCGGGGGAAACAGATACGCAGTATTTT.